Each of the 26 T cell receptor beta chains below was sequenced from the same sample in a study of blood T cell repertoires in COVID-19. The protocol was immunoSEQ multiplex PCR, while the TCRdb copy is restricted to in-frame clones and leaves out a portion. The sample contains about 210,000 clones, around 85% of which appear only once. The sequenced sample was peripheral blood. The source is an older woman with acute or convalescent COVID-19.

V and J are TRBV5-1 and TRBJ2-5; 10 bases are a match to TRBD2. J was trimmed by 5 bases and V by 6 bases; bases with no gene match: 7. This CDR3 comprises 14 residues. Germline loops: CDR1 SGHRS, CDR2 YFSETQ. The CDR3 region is CASNPGLALETQYF. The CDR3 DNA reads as TGCGCCAGCAACCCGGGACTAGCGTTGGAGACCCAGTACTTC.

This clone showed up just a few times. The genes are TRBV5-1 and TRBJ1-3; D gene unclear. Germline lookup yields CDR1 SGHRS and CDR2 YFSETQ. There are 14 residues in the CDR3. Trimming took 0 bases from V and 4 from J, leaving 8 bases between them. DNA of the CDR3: TGCGCCAGCAGCTTGGGGCAGGTCGGAAACACCATATATTTT. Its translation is CASSLGQVGNTIYF. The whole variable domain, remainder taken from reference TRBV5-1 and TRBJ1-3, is KAGVTQTPRYLIKTRGQQVTLSCSPISGHRSVSWYQQTPGQGLQFLFEYFSETQRNKGNFPGRFSGRQFSNSRSEMNVSTLELGDSALYLCASSLGQVGNTIYFGEGSWLTVV.

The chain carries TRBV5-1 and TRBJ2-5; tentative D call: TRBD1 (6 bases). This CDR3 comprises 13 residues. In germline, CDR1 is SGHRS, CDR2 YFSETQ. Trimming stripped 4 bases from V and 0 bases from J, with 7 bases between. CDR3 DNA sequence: TGCGCCAGCAGCCCAGGGGACCAAGAGACCCAGTACTTC. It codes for CASSPGDQETQYF.

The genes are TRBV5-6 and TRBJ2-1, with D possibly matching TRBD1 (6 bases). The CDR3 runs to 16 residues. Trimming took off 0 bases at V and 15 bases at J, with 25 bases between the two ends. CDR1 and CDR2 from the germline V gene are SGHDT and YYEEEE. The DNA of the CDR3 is TGTGCCAGCAGCTTGGCCAGGGGCGGGTGGGGTCTATCCTGGTTCTTC. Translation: CASSLARGGWGLSWFF. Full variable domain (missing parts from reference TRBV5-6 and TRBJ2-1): DAGVTQSPTHLIKTRGQQVTLRCSPKSGHDTVSWYQQALGQGPQFIFQYYEEEERQRGNFPDRFSGHQFPNYSSELNVNALLLGDSALYLCASSLARGGWGLSWFFGPGTRLTVL.

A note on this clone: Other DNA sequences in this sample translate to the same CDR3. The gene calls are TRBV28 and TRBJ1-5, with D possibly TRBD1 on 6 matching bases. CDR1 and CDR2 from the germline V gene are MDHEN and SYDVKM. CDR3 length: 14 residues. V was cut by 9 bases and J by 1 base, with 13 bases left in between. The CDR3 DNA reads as TGTGCCAGTAGCTTAGGGGGGAGCAATCAGCCCCAGCATTTT. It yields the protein CASSLGGSNQPQHF.

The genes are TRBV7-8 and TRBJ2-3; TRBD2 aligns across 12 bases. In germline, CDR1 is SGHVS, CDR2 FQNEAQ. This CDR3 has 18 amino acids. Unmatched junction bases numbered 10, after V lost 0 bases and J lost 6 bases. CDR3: CASSLARRLAGARDTQYF. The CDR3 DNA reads TGTGCCAGCAGCTTAGCGCGAAGACTAGCGGGGGCTCGCGATACGCAGTATTTT. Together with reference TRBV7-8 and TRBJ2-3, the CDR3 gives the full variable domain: GAGVSQSPRYKVAKRGQDVALRCDPISGHVSLFWYQQALGQGPEFLTYFQNEAQLDKSGLPSDRFFAERPEGSVSTLKIQRTQQEDSAVYLCASSLARRLAGARDTQYFGPGTRLTVL.

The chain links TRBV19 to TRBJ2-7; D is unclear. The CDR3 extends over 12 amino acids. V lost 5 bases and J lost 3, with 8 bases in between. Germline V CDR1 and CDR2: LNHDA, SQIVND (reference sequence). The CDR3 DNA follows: TGTGCCAGTAGTGATGGGCACTACGAGCAGTACTTC. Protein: CASSDGHYEQYF.

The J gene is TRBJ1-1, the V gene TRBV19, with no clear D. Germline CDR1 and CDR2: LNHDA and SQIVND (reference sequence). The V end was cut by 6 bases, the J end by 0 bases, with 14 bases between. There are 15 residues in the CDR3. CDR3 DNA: TGTGCCAGTAGACCACAGTATTTGGTGAACACTGAAGCTTTCTTT. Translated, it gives CASRPQYLVNTEAFF.

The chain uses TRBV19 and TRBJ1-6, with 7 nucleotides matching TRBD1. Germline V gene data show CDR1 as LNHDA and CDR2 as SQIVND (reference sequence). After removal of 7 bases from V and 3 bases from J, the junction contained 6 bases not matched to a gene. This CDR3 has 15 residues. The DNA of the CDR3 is TGTGCCAGTACCCGGGGACAGTTCTATAATTCACCCCTCCACTTT. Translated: CASTRGQFYNSPLHF.

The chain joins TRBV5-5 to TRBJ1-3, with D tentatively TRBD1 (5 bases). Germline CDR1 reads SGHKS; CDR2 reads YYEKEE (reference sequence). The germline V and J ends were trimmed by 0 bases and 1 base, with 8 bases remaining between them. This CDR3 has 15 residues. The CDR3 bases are TGTGCCAGCAGCTTGGTAGGGGTATCTGGAAACACCATATATTTT. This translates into CASSLVGVSGNTIYF. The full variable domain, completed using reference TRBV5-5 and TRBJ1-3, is DAGVTQSPTHLIKTRGQQVTLRCSPISGHKSVSWYQQVLGQGPQFIFQYYEKEERGRGNFPDRFSARQFPNYSSELNVNALLLGDSALYLCASSLVGVSGNTIYFGEGSWLTVV.

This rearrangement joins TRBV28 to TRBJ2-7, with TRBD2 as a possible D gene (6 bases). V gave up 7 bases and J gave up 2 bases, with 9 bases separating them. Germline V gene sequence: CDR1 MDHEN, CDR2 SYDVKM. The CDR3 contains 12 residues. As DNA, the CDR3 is TGTGCCAGCACAGCGGGCACCTACGAGCAGTACTTC. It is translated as CASTAGTYEQYF.

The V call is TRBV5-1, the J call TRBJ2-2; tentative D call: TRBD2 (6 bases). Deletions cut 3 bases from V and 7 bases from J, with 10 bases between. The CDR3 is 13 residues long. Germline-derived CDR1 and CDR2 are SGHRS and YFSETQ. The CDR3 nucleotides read TGCGCCAGCAGCTCCTGGGGGGTCGGGGAGCTGTTTTTT. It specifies CASSSWGVGELFF.

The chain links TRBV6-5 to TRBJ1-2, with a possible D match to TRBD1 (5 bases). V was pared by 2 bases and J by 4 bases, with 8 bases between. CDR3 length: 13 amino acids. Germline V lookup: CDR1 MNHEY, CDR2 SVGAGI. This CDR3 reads CASSYGGGYGYTF. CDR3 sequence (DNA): TGTGCCAGCAGTTACGGGGGAGGCTATGGCTACACCTTC.

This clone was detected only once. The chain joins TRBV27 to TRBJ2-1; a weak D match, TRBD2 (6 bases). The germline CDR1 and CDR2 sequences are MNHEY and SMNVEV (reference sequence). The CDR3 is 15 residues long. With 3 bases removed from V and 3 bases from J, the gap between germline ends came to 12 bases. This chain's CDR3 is CASSFRQGGYNEQFF. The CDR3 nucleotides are TGTGCCAGCAGTTTTAGGCAGGGAGGCTACAATGAGCAGTTCTTC.

CDR3: CASSYSGTGEYEQYF. DNA of the CDR3: TGTGCCAGCAGTTACTCGGGGACAGGGGAGTACGAGCAGTACTTC. The chain joins TRBV6-5 to TRBJ2-7, with 10 positions matching TRBD1. Germline V lookup: CDR1 MNHEY, CDR2 SVGAGI. This CDR3 comprises 15 residues. The J segment lost 4 bases and the V segment lost 0 bases, leaving 3 bases of the junction unmatched.

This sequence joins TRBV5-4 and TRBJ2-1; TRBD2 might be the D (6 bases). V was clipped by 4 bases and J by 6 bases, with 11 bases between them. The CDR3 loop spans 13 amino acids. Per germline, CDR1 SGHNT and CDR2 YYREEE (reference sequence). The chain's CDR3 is CASSQMGGNEQFF. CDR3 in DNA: TGTGCCAGCAGCCAAATGGGGGGCAATGAGCAGTTCTTC.

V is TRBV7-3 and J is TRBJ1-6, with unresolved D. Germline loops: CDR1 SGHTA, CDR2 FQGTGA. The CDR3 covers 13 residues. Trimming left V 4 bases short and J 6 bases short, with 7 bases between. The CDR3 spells CASSSGTNSPLHF. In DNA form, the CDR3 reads TGTGCCAGCAGCTCCGGTACTAATTCACCCCTCCACTTT.

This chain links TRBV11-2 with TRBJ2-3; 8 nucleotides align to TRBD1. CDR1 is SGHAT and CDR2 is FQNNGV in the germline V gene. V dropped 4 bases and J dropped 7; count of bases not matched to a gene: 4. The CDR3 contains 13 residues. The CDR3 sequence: CASSSDRANTQYF. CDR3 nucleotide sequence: TGTGCCAGCAGCTCGGACAGGGCCAATACGCAGTATTTT.

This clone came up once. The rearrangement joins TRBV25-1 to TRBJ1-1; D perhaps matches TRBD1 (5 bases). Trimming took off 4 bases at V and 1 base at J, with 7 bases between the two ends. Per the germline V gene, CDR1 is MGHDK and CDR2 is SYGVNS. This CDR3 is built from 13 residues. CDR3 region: CASSATGNTEAFF. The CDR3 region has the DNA TGTGCCAGCAGTGCCACAGGGAACACTGAAGCTTTCTTT.

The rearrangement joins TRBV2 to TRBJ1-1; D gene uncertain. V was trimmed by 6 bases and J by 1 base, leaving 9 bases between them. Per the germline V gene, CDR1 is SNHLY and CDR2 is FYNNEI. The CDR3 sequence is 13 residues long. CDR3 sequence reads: CASSQHRNTEAFF. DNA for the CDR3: TGTGCCAGCAGCCAGCACAGGAACACTGAAGCTTTCTTT. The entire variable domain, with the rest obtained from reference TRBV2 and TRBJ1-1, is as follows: EPEVTQTPSHQVTQMGQEVILRCVPISNHLYFYWYRQILGQKVEFLVSFYNNEISEKSEIFDDQFSVERPDGSNFTLKIRSTKLEDSAMYFCASSQHRNTEAFFGQGTRLTVV.

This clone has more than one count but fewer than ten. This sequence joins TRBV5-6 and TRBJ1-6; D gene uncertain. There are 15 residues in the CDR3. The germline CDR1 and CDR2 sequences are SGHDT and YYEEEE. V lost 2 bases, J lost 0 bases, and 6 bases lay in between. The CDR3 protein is CASSFSGSYNSPLHF. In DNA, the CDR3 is TGTGCCAGCAGCTTTAGTGGCTCCTATAATTCACCCCTCCACTTT.

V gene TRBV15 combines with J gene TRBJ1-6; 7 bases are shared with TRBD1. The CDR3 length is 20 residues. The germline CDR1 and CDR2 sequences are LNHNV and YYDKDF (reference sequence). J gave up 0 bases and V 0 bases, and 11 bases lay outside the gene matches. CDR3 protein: CATSRDRAPGQSSYNSPLHF. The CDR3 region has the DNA TGTGCCACCAGCAGAGATAGGGCCCCGGGACAGAGCTCCTATAATTCACCCCTCCACTTT.

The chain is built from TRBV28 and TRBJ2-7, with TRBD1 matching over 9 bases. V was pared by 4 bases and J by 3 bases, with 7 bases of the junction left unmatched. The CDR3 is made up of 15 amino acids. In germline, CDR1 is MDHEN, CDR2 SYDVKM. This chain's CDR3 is CASSSGTGKFYEQYF. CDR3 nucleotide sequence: TGTGCCAGCAGTTCCGGGACAGGGAAATTCTACGAGCAGTACTTC.

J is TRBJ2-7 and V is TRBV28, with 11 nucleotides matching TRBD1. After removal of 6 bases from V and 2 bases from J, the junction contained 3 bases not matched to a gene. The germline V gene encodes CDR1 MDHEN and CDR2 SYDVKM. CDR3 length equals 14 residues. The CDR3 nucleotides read TGTGCCAGCAGAGGACAGGGGGCGACCTACGAGCAGTACTTC. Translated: CASRGQGATYEQYF.

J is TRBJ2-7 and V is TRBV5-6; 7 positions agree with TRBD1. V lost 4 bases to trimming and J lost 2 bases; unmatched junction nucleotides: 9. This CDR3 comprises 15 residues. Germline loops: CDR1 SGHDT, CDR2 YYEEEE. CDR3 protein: CASSTWTGRPYEQYF. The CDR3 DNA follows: TGTGCCAGCAGCACTTGGACAGGCCGCCCCTACGAGCAGTACTTC.

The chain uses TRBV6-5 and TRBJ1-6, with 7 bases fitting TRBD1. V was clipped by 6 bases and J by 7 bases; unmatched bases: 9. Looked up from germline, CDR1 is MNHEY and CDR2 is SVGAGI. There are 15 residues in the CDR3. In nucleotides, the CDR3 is TGTGCCAGCAGGATTCCAGGGGGAACAAATTCACCCCTCCACTTT. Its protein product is CASRIPGGTNSPLHF.